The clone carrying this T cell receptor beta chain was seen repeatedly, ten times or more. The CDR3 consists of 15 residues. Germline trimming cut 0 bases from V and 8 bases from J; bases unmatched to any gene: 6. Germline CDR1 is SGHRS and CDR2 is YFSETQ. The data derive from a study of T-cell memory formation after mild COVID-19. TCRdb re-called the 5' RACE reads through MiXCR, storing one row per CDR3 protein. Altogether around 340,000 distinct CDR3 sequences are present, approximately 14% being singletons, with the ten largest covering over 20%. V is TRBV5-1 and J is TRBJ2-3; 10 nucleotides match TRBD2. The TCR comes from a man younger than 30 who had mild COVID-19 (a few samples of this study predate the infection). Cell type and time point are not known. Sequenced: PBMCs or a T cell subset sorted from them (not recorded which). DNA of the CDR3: TGCGCCAGCAGCTTGGATACTAGCGGGGACGGTACGCAGTATTTT. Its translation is CASSLDTSGDGTQYF.